This T cell receptor beta chain originates from a study of tumor-infiltrating lymphocytes in localized non-small cell lung cancer. V dropped 5 bases and J dropped 5 bases, with 16 bases sitting between them. CDR1 and CDR2 from the germline V gene are MDHEN and SYDVKM. The CDR3 is 15 residues long. The repertoire was sequenced with immunoSEQ multiplex PCR; TCRdb's copy has only in-frame clones and lacks some. The table includes around 13,000 clones, roughly 74% detected once. The specimen sequenced was uninvolved lung tissue not adjacent to the tumor. This sequence originates from a human donor with non-small cell lung cancer. The chain recombines TRBV28 with TRBJ1-5; tentative D call: TRBD1 (6 bases). The CDR3 nucleotides read TGTGCCAGCAGTCCCATGGGGGGGCTGGATCAGCCCCAGCATTTT. This encodes CASSPMGGLDQPQHF. The full variable domain, in which reference TRBV28 and TRBJ1-5 provide the parts outside the CDR3, is DVKVTQSSRYLVKRTGEKVFLECVQDMDHENMFWYRQDPGLGLRLIYFSYDVKMKEKGDIPEGYSVSREKKERFSLILESASTNQTSMYLCASSPMGGLDQPQHFGDGTRLSIL.